These 10 T cell receptor beta chains were sequenced from one sample in a study of T cell repertoires in cytomegalovirus infection. TCRdb passed the reads through MiXCR, listing each CDR3 protein once. The data contain some 310,000 distinct CDR3 sequences, roughly 25% of them singletons. Their antigens remain unidentified. Sequences were derived from cultured PBMCs, sampled from culture after CMV antigen stimulation. These receptors were obtained from a human donor in good health (CMV status not recorded). Some clones in this sample may be carry-over from other donors' samples.

CDR3 region: CASSSRVSGYSYEQYF. In DNA, the CDR3 is TGTGCCAGCAGCTCCCGAGTTAGCGGCTATTCCTACGAGCAGTACTTC. V is TRBV7-8 and J is TRBJ2-7, with D possibly matching TRBD2 (6 bases). Germline assignment: CDR1 SGHVS and CDR2 FQNEAQ. Trimming removed 4 bases at V and 1 base at J, with 17 bases between. This CDR3 comprises 16 residues.

This clonotype was seen more than once but under ten times. The chain uses TRBV6-2 or TRBV6-3 and TRBJ2-1, with 9 bases identical to TRBD1. Per the germline V gene, CDR1 is MNHEY and CDR2 is SVGEGT. J was trimmed by 3 bases and V by 4 bases; bases with no gene match: 4. The CDR3 is 15 amino acids. The CDR3 region is CASSSGTGIYNEQFF. The CDR3 DNA is TGTGCCAGCAGTTCCGGGACAGGGATCTACAATGAGCAGTTCTTC.

This chain connects TRBV5-4 to TRBJ2-5; possibly TRBD2 for D (5 bases). From germline, CDR1 is SGHNT and CDR2 YYREEE (reference sequence). The CDR3 is 14 residues long. Trimming removed 3 bases at V and 2 bases at J, with 11 bases between. CDR3 sequence reads: CASSWNSGQETQYF. The CDR3 coding sequence is TGTGCCAGCAGCTGGAACAGCGGACAAGAGACCCAGTACTTC.

The table lists this clonotype with a few counts. The chain combines TRBV19 with TRBJ1-2, with a possible D match to TRBD1 (5 bases). CDR1 and CDR2 from the germline V gene are LNHDA and SQIVND (reference sequence). Trimming took 8 bases from V and 7 from J, leaving 14 bases between them. The CDR3 has 12 amino acids. The CDR3 DNA follows: TGTGCCAGTCTTACGGGAGGGGCTGGCTACACCTTC. It encodes CASLTGGAGYTF.

V usage is TRBV4-1 and J usage is TRBJ1-3; 7 bases are a match to TRBD1. This CDR3 region has 13 residues. Germline loops: CDR1 MGHRA, CDR2 YSYEKL. V was clipped by 3 bases and J by 6 bases; unmatched bases: 2. CDR3 loop: CASSHTGENTIYF. Here the CDR3 DNA reads TGCGCCAGCAGCCACACAGGGGAAAACACCATATATTTT.

This clonotype has more than one count but fewer than ten. The chain uses TRBV11-2 and TRBJ2-7, with D maybe TRBD2 (5 bases). The CDR3 spans 17 residues. Trimming cost V 2 bases and J 0 bases, with 17 bases left between them. Germline CDR1 and CDR2: SGHAT and FQNNGV. CDR3 nucleotide sequence: TGTGCCAGCAGCTTAATCCCACAGCGGAGCCGCTCCTACGAGCAGTACGTC. Amino acid sequence: CASSLIPQRSRSYEQYV.

The chain joins TRBV7-9 to TRBJ2-7, with D hard to call. V was shortened by 1 base and J by 8 bases, with 12 bases between the two germline ends. Germline V CDR1 and CDR2: SEHNR, FQNEAQ (reference sequence). The CDR3 is made up of 13 amino acids. The DNA of the CDR3 is TGTGCCAGCAGCTTAGGTTCGGCGGAGAAGCAGTACTTC. Translated: CASSLGSAEKQYF.

The chain carries TRBV11-3 and TRBJ1-1; 9 nucleotides align to TRBD1. The CDR3 length is 13 residues. Unmatched junction bases numbered 5, after V lost 4 bases and J lost 8 bases. CDR1 is SGHNT and CDR2 is YENEEA in the germline V gene. The CDR3 region is CASSSGTGTEAFF. For the CDR3, the DNA is TGTGCCAGCAGCTCCGGGACAGGGACCGAAGCTTTCTTT.

This chain links TRBV5-6 with TRBJ1-5; perhaps TRBD1 as D (5 bases). The CDR3 is made up of 15 amino acids. Germline CDR1 and CDR2: SGHDT and YYEEEE. V lost 0 bases and J lost 1, with 8 bases in between. For the CDR3, the DNA is TGTGCCAGCAGCTTGGGGTACAGGAGCAATCAGCCCCAGCATTTT. This gives the protein CASSLGYRSNQPQHF.

The sample holds a few counts of this clonotype. V gene TRBV7-2 combines with J gene TRBJ2-1, with TRBD2 matching 7 bases. Germline V gene data show CDR1 as SGHTA and CDR2 as FQGNSA. The CDR3 sequence is 14 residues long. V was clipped by 7 bases and J by 3 bases; unmatched bases: 6. CDR3 sequence: CASTPGLDYNEQFF. The DNA of the CDR3 is TGTGCCAGCACCCCAGGACTAGACTACAATGAGCAGTTCTTC.